This passage covers 5 T cell receptor beta chains from one sample sequenced in a study of CD8 T cells in Susac syndrome. Random-hexamer reverse transcription was applied to roughly 0.45 to 1 ug RNA. One entry per CDR3 protein, called by TCRdb with MiXCR from the immunoSEQ multiplex PCR reads. The sample includes about 290,000 distinct CDR3 sequences, 70% to 90% of them seen just once. The sample taken for sequencing was CD8+ T cells from PBMCs. Receptors were obtained from a human donor with multiple sclerosis.

This clonotype was detected only once. The chain uses TRBV28 and TRBJ2-4; perhaps TRBD1 as D (5 bases). Germline-derived CDR1 and CDR2 are MDHEN and SYDVKM. The CDR3 has 13 amino acids. Trimming stripped 2 bases from V and 6 bases from J, with 8 bases between. CDR3 DNA: TGTGCCAGCAGTTTACTCGACAGAAACATTCAGTACTTC. This encodes CASSLLDRNIQYF.

The chain combines TRBV30 with TRBJ2-7; 9 nucleotides match TRBD2. Germline V gene sequence: CDR1 GTSNPN, CDR2 SVGIG (reference sequence). CDR3 size: 16 residues. The trim removed 0 bases at V and 4 bases at J, leaving 10 bases unmatched. This CDR3 reads CAWSVWSSGRTYEQYF. The CDR3 nucleotides are TGTGCCTGGAGTGTATGGAGTAGCGGGAGAACTTACGAGCAGTACTTC.

This clonotype has more than one count but fewer than ten. CDR3 loop: CASSYSIWYTEAFF. CDR3 coding DNA: TGTGCCAGCAGTTACTCGATTTGGTACACTGAAGCTTTCTTT. V gene TRBV6-5 combines with J gene TRBJ1-1, with D hard to call. This CDR3 spans 14 amino acids. In germline, CDR1 is MNHEY, CDR2 SVGAGI. Trimming took 0 bases from V and 3 from J, leaving 8 bases between them.

The chain combines TRBV20-1 with TRBJ2-7; weak D call: TRBD2 (6 bases). The CDR3 runs to 12 residues. The germline V gene has CDR1 DFQATT and CDR2 SNEGSKA (reference sequence). V was pared by 6 bases and J by 2 bases, with 11 bases between. CDR3 sequence: CSAARTTYEQYF. As DNA, the CDR3 is TGCAGTGCCGCCCGGACTACCTACGAGCAGTACTTC.

V usage is TRBV27 and J usage is TRBJ2-7, with D unresolved. Germline CDR1 and CDR2: MNHEY and SMNVEV (reference sequence). The CDR3 length is 13 residues. The V and J ends lost 5 bases and 3 bases respectively, with 11 bases between them. The CDR3 coding sequence is TGTGCCAGCAGTCCAGTCGTGTACTACGAGCAGTACTTC. This encodes CASSPVVYYEQYF.